Listed below are T cell receptor beta chains from one sample, sequenced in a study of cytomegalovirus exposure and HLA in healthy donors. Sequenced by immunoSEQ multiplex PCR; TCRdb stores in-frame clones only, minus some. This sample yields roughly 56,000 clones, of which 70% to 90% are seen a single time; less than 1.5% belongs to the top ten. Sequenced input: PBMCs. These receptors came from a man younger than 35 in good health and CMV-seronegative. Both conserved end residues are part of each CDR3. The D gene is left open where the match is weak. Not every row has a clone size; where given, it reads once, few, many or a size class.

DNA | CDR3 | size | D | J | V
TGTGCCAGCTCACCATCGGGTTTTCCGACCGAGCAGTACTTC | CASSPSGFPTEQYF | - | - | TRBJ2-7 | TRBV18
TGTGCCAGCAGTTACTCGAACGGGATATTGGAGACCCAGTACTTC | CASSYSNGILETQYF | - | - | TRBJ2-5 | TRBV6-5
TGTGCCAGTAGTAGCGGGAATCAGCCCCAGCATTTT | CASSSGNQPQHF | - | - | TRBJ1-5 | TRBV19
TGTGCCAGCAAAGTACCCGGGACAGCAAGCGCTGGCTACACCTTC | CASKVPGTASAGYTF | - | TRBD1 | TRBJ1-2 | TRBV28
TGTGCCAGCAGCCCGACAGGGGGCCTTTCCTACGAGCAGTACTTC | CASSPTGGLSYEQYF | - | TRBD1 | TRBJ2-7 | TRBV5-4
TGTGCCAGTAGTATAGAGGCCACAGGCGTTAATGAAAAACTGTTTTTT | CASSIEATGVNEKLFF | - | - | TRBJ1-4 | TRBV19
TGTGCCAGCAGTTTTTTCCTTTCAGGGGGCCACGAGCAGTACTTC | CASSFFLSGGHEQYF | - | TRBD1 | TRBJ2-7 | TRBV5-4
TGTGCCAGCAGCCCCACCGGACAGGGTAATTCACCCCTCCACTTT | CASSPTGQGNSPLHF | - | TRBD1 | TRBJ1-6 | TRBV9
TGCAGCGGGAGAAACACTGAAGCTTTCTTT | CSGRNTEAFF | - | - | TRBJ1-1 | TRBV29-1
TGTGCCAGCAGCACCACAGGGGTCTACGAGCAGTACTTC | CASSTTGVYEQYF | - | TRBD1 | TRBJ2-7 | TRBV7-2
TGTGCTAGCAGCTCTTCTAGCTTACTCACAGATACGCAGTATTTT | CASSSSSLLTDTQYF | once | - | TRBJ2-3 | TRBV7-7